This T cell receptor beta chain derives from a study of blood T cells in healthy people across ages. A second PCR, run for about 6 to 12 cycles, used a sample-barcoded 5' primer plus a J-beta primer mix. A single record per CDR3 protein comes from TCRdb applying MiXCR to the 5' RACE reads. In the table there are 750,000 or so distinct CDR3 sequences, roughly 25% of which are singletons. This clonotype appeared a few times. Germline trimming cut 4 bases from V and 2 bases from J; bases unmatched to any gene: 5. The CDR3 spans 16 residues. CDR1 and CDR2 from the germline V gene are SGHRS and YFSETQ. A further study also used this sample, focusing on T cells of mothers and their children. From that report: An overlap that was slightly higher, though non-significant, was seen in related mother-child pairs versus unrelated pairs. Persistent microchimeric T cell clones were not found at ~100 per million sensitivity.

The origin of this receptor is a boy younger than 18 in good health. What was sequenced was blood. The chain employs TRBV5-1 and TRBJ2-3, with TRBD2 identical over 12 bases. CDR3 sequence reads: CASSTGLAGTTDTQYF. The CDR3 DNA reads TGCGCCAGCAGCACCGGACTAGCGGGAACCACAGATACGCAGTATTTT. Looking up the rest from reference TRBV5-1 and TRBJ2-3 gives the full variable domain: KAGVTQTPRYLIKTRGQQVTLSCSPISGHRSVSWYQQTPGQGLQFLFEYFSETQRNKGNFPGRFSGRQFSNSRSEMNVSTLELGDSALYLCASSTGLAGTTDTQYFGPGTRLTVL.